These T cell receptor beta chains were read from a single sample in a study of blood T cell repertoires in COVID-19. Method: immunoSEQ multiplex PCR; TCRdb's copy keeps in-frame clones and lacks some. This sample has about 80,000 clones; over 75% occur once, and the top ten carry approximately 9.1%. The specimen was peripheral blood. All receptors derive from a human donor in a cohort sampled during active COVID-19. The CDR3 runs from the conserved cysteine through the conserved F or W. D genes are given only for firm matches. Size tells how often a clone was seen (once, few, many) or the class of an expanded clone, and some rows leave it out.

>TRBJ2-5|NA|TRBV19|TRBD2
CASSIVTSGYQETQYF
TGTGCCAGTAGTATAGTAACTAGCGGGTACCAAGAGACCCAGTACTTC
>TRBJ1-1|NA|TRBV3-1/TRBV3-2|TRBD1
CASSPAQGAGTEAFF
TGTGCCAGCAGCCCCGCACAGGGGGCAGGGACTGAAGCTTTCTTT
>TRBJ2-3|few|TRBV5-1|TRBD2
CASLAGGTDTQYF
TGCGCCAGTCTAGCGGGAGGAACAGATACGCAGTATTTT
>TRBJ1-1|once|TRBV19|TRBD1
CASSLRTGYMNTEAFF
TGTGCCAGTAGTCTTCGGACAGGGTACATGAACACTGAAGCTTTCTTT
>TRBJ1-3|NA|TRBV14|NA
CASSQDLGIISGNTIYF
TGTGCCAGCAGCCAAGATCTGGGCATCATCTCTGGAAACACCATATATTTT
>TRBJ2-7|NA|TRBV6-2/TRBV6-3|TRBD1
CASSYSDRGTFEQYF
TGTGCCAGCAGTTACTCGGACAGGGGAACGTTCGAGCAGTACTTC
>TRBJ1-1|NA|TRBV18|NA
CASSREGPEAFF
TGTGCCAGCTCACGGGAGGGACCCGAAGCTTTCTTT
>TRBJ2-5|NA|TRBV7-8|NA
CASSSDRRETQYF
TGTGCCAGCAGCTCCGACAGAAGAGAGACCCAGTACTTC
>TRBJ2-1|NA|TRBV5-1|NA
CASSLIREGTQQFF
TGCGCCAGCAGCTTAATAAGGGAAGGGACTCAGCAGTTCTTC
>TRBJ1-1|NA|TRBV11-2|NA
CASSLSGVNTEAFF
TGTGCCAGCAGCTTATCGGGGGTGAACACTGAAGCTTTCTTT
>TRBJ2-3|NA|TRBV5-6|NA
CASSLFSYTDTQYF
TGTGCCAGCAGCTTGTTCTCGTACACAGATACGCAGTATTTT
>TRBJ1-5|NA|TRBV5-6|NA
CASSLGLGAGGYSNQPQHF
TGTGCCAGCAGCTTGGGTTTAGGAGCGGGGGGATATAGCAATCAGCCCCAGCATTTT
>TRBJ1-3|NA|TRBV30|TRBD1
CAWDPRTGRNTIYF
TGTGCCTGGGACCCCCGGACAGGGAGAAACACCATATATTTT
>TRBJ2-7|NA|TRBV11-3|NA
CASSPRAYEQYF
TGTGCCAGCAGTCCTCGCGCGTACGAGCAGTACTTC
>TRBJ2-1|NA|TRBV3-1/TRBV3-2|NA
CASSHSAGANYNEQFF
TGTGCCAGCAGCCACTCTGCAGGGGCGAACTACAATGAGCAGTTCTTC
>TRBJ1-4|NA|TRBV28|NA
CASSTRSGEKLFF
TGTGCCAGCAGCACCAGGTCTGGTGAAAAACTGTTTTTT
>TRBJ2-7|NA|TRBV5-4|NA
CASSLKRRFSYEQYF
TGTGCCAGCAGCTTGAAGCGGCGCTTCTCCTACGAGCAGTACTTC
>TRBJ2-7|NA|TRBV5-1|NA
CASSLESWGAYEQYF
TGCGCCAGCAGCTTGGAGAGTTGGGGAGCCTACGAGCAGTACTTC
>TRBJ2-1|NA|TRBV5-4|NA
CASSLGKGLYNEQFF
TGTGCCAGCAGCTTGGGGAAGGGGCTATACAATGAGCAGTTCTTC